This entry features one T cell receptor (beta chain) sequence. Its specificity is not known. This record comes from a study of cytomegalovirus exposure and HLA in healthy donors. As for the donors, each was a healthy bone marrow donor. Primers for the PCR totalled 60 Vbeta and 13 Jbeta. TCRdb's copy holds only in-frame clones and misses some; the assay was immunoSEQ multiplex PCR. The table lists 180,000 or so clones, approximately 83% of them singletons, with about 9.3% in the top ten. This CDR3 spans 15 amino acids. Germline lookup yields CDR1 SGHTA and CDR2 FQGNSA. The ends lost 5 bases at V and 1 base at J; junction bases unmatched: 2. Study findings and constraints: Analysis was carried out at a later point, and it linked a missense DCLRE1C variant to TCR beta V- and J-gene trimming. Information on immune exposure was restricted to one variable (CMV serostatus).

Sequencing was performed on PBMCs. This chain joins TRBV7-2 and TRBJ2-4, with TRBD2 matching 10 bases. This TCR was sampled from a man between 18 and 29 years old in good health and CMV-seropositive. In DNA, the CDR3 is TGTGCCAGCAGCCATAGCGGGGGGGCCAAAAACATTCAGTACTTC. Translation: CASSHSGGAKNIQYF.